This is a list of T cell receptor beta chains from one sample in a study of cytomegalovirus exposure and HLA in healthy donors. TCRdb's table, derived via immunoSEQ multiplex PCR, lists solely in-frame clones and lacks some. The table records about 180,000 clones, 70% to 80% of them present only once. Sequencing was carried out using PBMCs. The receptors come from a man younger than 35 in good health and CMV-seronegative. CDR3s include the opening cysteine and the closing phenylalanine or tryptophan. A D gene is named only where the DNA matches it firmly. Some rows have no size entry. The others give once, few or many, or a class for an expanded clone.

size | J | D | V | DNA | CDR3
- | TRBJ1-5 | - | TRBV4-3 | TGCGCCAGCAGCCGAGCTTTATCTTGGGGGGAGGTGTGGTACTATCAGCCCCAGCATTTT | CASSRALSWGEVWYYQPQHF
- | TRBJ1-1 | - | TRBV30 | TGTGCCTGGAGTGTGGCGGGGGACACTGGAGCTTTCTTT | CAWSVAGDTGAFF
- | TRBJ2-1 | - | TRBV5-1 | TGCGCCAGCAGCTCGGGGGAGTTACTCAATGAGCAGTTCTTC | CASSSGELLNEQFF
- | TRBJ2-7 | TRBD2 | TRBV18 | TGTGCCAGCTCACCATCCCTAGCGGGAGCCCCCTACGAGCAGTACTTC | CASSPSLAGAPYEQYF
once | TRBJ1-5 | - | TRBV19 | TGTGCCAGTCGGGATAGCAATCAGCCCCAGCATTTT | CASRDSNQPQHF
- | TRBJ1-2 | TRBD1 | TRBV7-9 | TGTGCCAGCTCCCGACAGGGTCCTCTCTATGGCTACACCTTC | CASSRQGPLYGYTF
- | TRBJ2-7 | - | TRBV30 | TGTGCCTGGAGCGCGGGGACAGCCTCCTCCTACGAGCAGTACTTC | CAWSAGTASSYEQYF
- | TRBJ1-2 | - | TRBV5-6 | TGTGCCAGCAGCCTAACGACCAACCGACAGAACGGCTACACCTTC | CASSLTTNRQNGYTF
once | TRBJ1-2 | TRBD1 | TRBV18 | TGTGCCAGCTCACCACCGGGGGACAGCGGGTATGGCTACACCTTC | CASSPPGDSGYGYTF
- | TRBJ2-7 | TRBD1 | TRBV29-1 | TGCAGCGTTGAGGGGGGGACAGGGGGGGCCTACGAGCAGTACTTC | CSVEGGTGGAYEQYF
- | TRBJ1-5 | TRBD1 | TRBV15 | TGTGCCACCAGCACAAACAGGGGCCATAAGGGGCCCCAGCATTTT | CATSTNRGHKGPQHF
- | TRBJ2-2 | - | TRBV6-5 | TGTGCCAGCAGTTACTCCTTGGGCCACACCGGGGAGCTGTTTTTT | CASSYSLGHTGELFF
- | TRBJ1-1 | - | TRBV18 | TGTGCCAGCTCACCGGACAGTAACACTGAAGCTTTCTTT | CASSPDSNTEAFF
- | TRBJ1-6 | TRBD1 | TRBV5-1 | TGCGCCAGCAGCCCGGGACAGGCCCTTGCTTGGAATTCACCCCTCCACTTT | CASSPGQALAWNSPLHF
- | TRBJ1-2 | TRBD1 | TRBV7-2 | TGTGCCAGCAGACAGACAGGGTACCTCTATGGCTACACCTTC | CASRQTGYLYGYTF
few | TRBJ1-2 | - | TRBV15 | TGTGCCACCAGCAGGGGGGGACCGCATACTAACTATGGCTACACCTTC | CATSRGGPHTNYGYTF
- | TRBJ2-7 | TRBD1 | TRBV7-9 | TGTTCCAGCAGCGCAGGGACAGCCTACGAGCAGTACTTC | CSSSAGTAYEQYF
- | TRBJ1-1 | - | TRBV7-8 | TGTGCCAGCAGCCGACCCGGGCGCGGGTTGACCACTGAAGCTTTCTTT | CASSRPGRGLTTEAFF
few | TRBJ2-2 | - | TRBV11-3 | TGTGCCAGCAATCGAGGGGGTGGGGCCGGGGAGCTGTTTTTT | CASNRGGGAGELFF
- | TRBJ1-5 | TRBD1 | TRBV6-1 | TGTGCCAGCAGAACAGGGGGCTCCGGCAATCAGCCCCAGCATTTT | CASRTGGSGNQPQHF
- | TRBJ2-7 | TRBD1 | TRBV7-8 | TGTGCCAGCAGCCGGGACAGATCTGAGGAGTACTTC | CASSRDRSEEYF
few | TRBJ2-1 | TRBD2 | TRBV6-6 | TGTGCCAGCAGTTACGGACTAGTTGTCAATGAGCAGTTCTTC | CASSYGLVVNEQFF
- | TRBJ2-5 | TRBD1 | TRBV29-1 | TGCAGCGTGGCGACAGGGGCGGGGGAGACCCAGTACTTC | CSVATGAGETQYF
- | TRBJ1-3 | TRBD1 | TRBV6-6 | TGTGCCAGCAGTTACTCCGCAGGGGGCTCTGGAAACACCATATATTTT | CASSYSAGGSGNTIYF
once | TRBJ2-1 | - | TRBV27 | TGTGCCAGCAGTTTTTCCCCCGTAGGAGACGACGCACGGGAGCAGTTCTTC | CASSFSPVGDDAREQFF
- | TRBJ2-1 | - | TRBV5-1 | TGCGCCAGCAGCTTGGCCCACAGATACAATGAGCAGTTCTTC | CASSLAHRYNEQFF
- | TRBJ2-2 | TRBD2 | TRBV25-1 | TGTGCCAGCAGTGAATGGGCTAGCGGAGTGAACACCGGGGAGCTGTTTTTT | CASSEWASGVNTGELFF
- | TRBJ2-5 | - | TRBV4-2 | TGTGCCAGCAGCCTAACACATCAGTGGCCCCAAGAGACCCAGTACTTC | CASSLTHQWPQETQYF
once | TRBJ2-3 | - | TRBV7-3 | TGTGCCAGCAGCTTAAGGGGCGGGGCGCGCACAGATACGCAGTATTTT | CASSLRGGARTDTQYF
- | TRBJ2-1 | - | TRBV9 | TGTGCCAGCAGCGTACGGGACACTGGAGGCGGGGGCGCCTACAATGAGCAGTTCTTC | CASSVRDTGGGGAYNEQFF
- | TRBJ2-7 | - | TRBV29-1 | TGCAGCGTTGCTATGGCGGGCTACGAGCAGTACTTC | CSVAMAGYEQYF
- | TRBJ2-5 | - | TRBV9 | TGTGCCAGCAGCGCGCCATCACTAGATTTTTCGGGGGGCGGCGAGACCCAGTACTTC | CASSAPSLDFSGGGETQYF
- | TRBJ2-7 | - | TRBV21-1 | TGTGCCAGCAGCAGTGGACAGTCCCGCTACGAGCAGTACTTC | CASSSGQSRYEQYF
- | TRBJ1-2 | TRBD1 | TRBV6-5 | TGTGCCAGCAGTTGGGGACAGGGGGCAGGGAGCTATGGCTACACCTTC | CASSWGQGAGSYGYTF
- | TRBJ2-5 | TRBD2 | TRBV5-4 | TGTGCCAGCAGCGGTAGCGGGAGATTCGGGGAGCAGTACTTC | CASSGSGRFGEQYF
few | TRBJ2-5 | - | TRBV6-5 | TGTGCCAGCAGCCCCTTTGAGGGCCGGGGGGAGACCCAGTACTTC | CASSPFEGRGETQYF
- | TRBJ1-3 | TRBD1 | TRBV19 | TGTGCCAGTAGTGTGGGACAGCTTCTGGGCTCTGGAAACACCATATATTTT | CASSVGQLLGSGNTIYF
- | TRBJ1-2 | - | TRBV7-9 | TGTGCCAGCAGCGAGGCAGCTAACTATGGCTACACCTTC | CASSEAANYGYTF
- | TRBJ1-2 | TRBD1 | TRBV2 | TGTGCCAGCAGAGGGGACAGTCCCTATGGCTACACCTTC | CASRGDSPYGYTF
- | TRBJ2-2 | - | TRBV19 | TGTGCCAGTAGGCTACAGGGTTCGCCCGGGGAGCTGTTTTTT | CASRLQGSPGELFF
- | TRBJ2-4 | - | TRBV4-2 | TGTGCCAGCAGCCAATTACTACGGGATCCTAAAAACATTCAGTACTTC | CASSQLLRDPKNIQYF
once | TRBJ2-7 | - | TRBV4-2 | TGTGCCAGCAGCCAAGATACCCTCGGACTGAACTACGAGCAGTACTTC | CASSQDTLGLNYEQYF
- | TRBJ1-2 | - | TRBV6-5 | TGTGCCAGCAGCCCAGGGAGGGGAATCTATGGCTACACCTTC | CASSPGRGIYGYTF
once | TRBJ1-5 | - | TRBV7-2 | TGTGCCAGCAGCTTAGTAGGCCCTTTAGCAGGCAATCAGCCCCAGCATTTT | CASSLVGPLAGNQPQHF
- | TRBJ1-2 | TRBD1 | TRBV19 | TGTGCCAGTAGAACAGGGGGCGGCTATGGCTACACCTTC | CASRTGGGYGYTF
- | TRBJ2-3 | TRBD2 | TRBV7-6 | TGTGCCAGCAGCTTATCCGGGGGGGCCGCAGATACGCAGTATTTT | CASSLSGGAADTQYF